This TCR beta chain was captured in a study of CD8 T cells in Susac syndrome. Random-hexamer reverse transcription was applied to roughly 0.5 to 1 ug RNA. TCR beta CDR3 was amplified by immunoSEQ covering 54 Vbeta and 13 Jbeta. TCRdb reprocessed the immunoSEQ multiplex PCR reads with MiXCR, giving one entry per CDR3 protein. The sample holds 150,000 to 200,000 distinct CDR3 sequences, just under 95% seen once. In contrast to the negatively isolated CD8+ and CD4+ T cells, TEMRA cells were FACS-enriched. The CDR3 length is 13 residues. V lost 5 bases and J lost 4, with 15 bases in between. The germline V gene has CDR1 GTSNPN and CDR2 SVGIG (reference sequence).

This clonotype was sampled from a human donor with Susac syndrome. The sample consisted of CD4+ T cells from PBMCs. V is TRBV30 and J is TRBJ2-7; D possibly corresponds to TRBD1 (6 bases). The CDR3 loop is CAWDYRVGYEQYF. The CDR3 DNA reads TGTGCCTGGGATTACAGGGTGGGGTACGAGCAGTACTTC.